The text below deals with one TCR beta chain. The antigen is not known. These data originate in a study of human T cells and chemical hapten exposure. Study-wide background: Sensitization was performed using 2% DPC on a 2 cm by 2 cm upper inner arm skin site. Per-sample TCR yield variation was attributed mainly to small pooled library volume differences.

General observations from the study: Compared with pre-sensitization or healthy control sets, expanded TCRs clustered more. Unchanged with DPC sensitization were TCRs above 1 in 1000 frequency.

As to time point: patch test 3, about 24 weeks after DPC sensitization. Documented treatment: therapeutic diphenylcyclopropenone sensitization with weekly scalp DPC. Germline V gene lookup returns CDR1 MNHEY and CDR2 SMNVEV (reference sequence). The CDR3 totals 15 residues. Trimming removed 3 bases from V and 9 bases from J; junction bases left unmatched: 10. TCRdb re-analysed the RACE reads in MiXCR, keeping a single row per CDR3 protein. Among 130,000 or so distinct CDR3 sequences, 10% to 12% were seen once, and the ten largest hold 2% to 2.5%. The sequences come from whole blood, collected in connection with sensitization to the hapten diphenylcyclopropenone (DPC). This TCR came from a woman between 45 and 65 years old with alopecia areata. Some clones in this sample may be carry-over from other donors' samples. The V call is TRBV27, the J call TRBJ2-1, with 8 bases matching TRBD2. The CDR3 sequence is CASSFAGGGMGEQFF. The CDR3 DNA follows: TGTGCCAGCAGTTTTGCGGGGGGCGGGATGGGTGAGCAGTTCTTC.